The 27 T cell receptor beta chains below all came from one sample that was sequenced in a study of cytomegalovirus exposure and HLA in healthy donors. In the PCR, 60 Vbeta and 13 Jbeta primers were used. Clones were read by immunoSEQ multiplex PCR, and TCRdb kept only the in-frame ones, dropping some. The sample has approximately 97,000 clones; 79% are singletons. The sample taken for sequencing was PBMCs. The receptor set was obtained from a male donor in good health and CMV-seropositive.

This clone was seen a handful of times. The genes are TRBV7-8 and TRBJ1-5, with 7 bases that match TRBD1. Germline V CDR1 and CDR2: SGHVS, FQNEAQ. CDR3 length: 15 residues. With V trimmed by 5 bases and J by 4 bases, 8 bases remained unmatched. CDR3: CASSGRDRKNQPQHF. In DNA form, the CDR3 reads TGTGCCAGCAGCGGCCGGGACAGAAAAAATCAGCCCCAGCATTTT.

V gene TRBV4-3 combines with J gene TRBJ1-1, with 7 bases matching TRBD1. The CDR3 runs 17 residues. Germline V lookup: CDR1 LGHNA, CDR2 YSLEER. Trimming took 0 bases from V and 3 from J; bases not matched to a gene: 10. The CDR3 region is CASSQDWRGRGHTEAFF. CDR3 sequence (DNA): TGCGCCAGCAGCCAAGATTGGAGGGGGCGAGGGCACACTGAAGCTTTCTTT.

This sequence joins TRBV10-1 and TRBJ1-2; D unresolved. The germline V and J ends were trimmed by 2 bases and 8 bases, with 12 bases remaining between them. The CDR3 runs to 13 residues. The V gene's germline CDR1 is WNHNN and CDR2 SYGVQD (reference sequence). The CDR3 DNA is TGCGCCAGCAGTGAGCGGCAAAGCGAAGGCTACACCTTC. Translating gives CASSERQSEGYTF.

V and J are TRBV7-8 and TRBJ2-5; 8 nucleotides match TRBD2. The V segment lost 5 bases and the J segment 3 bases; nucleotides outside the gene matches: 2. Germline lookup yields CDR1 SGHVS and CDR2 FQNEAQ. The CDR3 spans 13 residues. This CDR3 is CASSKAGEETQYF. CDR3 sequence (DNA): TGTGCCAGCAGCAAAGCGGGGGAAGAGACCCAGTACTTC.

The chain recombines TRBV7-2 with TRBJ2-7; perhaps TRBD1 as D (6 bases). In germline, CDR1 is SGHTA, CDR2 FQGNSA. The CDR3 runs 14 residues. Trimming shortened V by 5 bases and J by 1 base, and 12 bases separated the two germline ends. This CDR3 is CASSRMGHSYEQYF. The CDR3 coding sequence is TGTGCCAGCAGCCGGATGGGACATTCCTACGAGCAGTACTTC.

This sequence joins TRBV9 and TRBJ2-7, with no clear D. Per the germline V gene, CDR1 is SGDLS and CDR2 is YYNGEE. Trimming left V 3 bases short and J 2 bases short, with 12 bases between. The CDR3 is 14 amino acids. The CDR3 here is CASSDEAAAYEQYF. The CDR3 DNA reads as TGTGCCAGCAGCGATGAGGCAGCCGCCTACGAGCAGTACTTC.

CDR3 DNA sequence: TGTGCCAGCAGCTCCGCGACAGGGATGGATTGGGAGACCCAGTACTTC. It translates to CASSSATGMDWETQYF. This chain uses TRBV11-2 with TRBJ2-5, with 7 bases matching TRBD1. The CDR3 is made up of 16 amino acids. Trimming cost V 4 bases and J 5 bases; bases outside gene matches: 13. Germline assignment: CDR1 SGHAT and CDR2 FQNNGV.

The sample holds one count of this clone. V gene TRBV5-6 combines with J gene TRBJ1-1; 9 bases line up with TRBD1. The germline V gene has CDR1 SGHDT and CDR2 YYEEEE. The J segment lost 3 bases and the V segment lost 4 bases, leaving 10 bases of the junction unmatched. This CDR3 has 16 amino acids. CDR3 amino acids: CASSPPGQGTYTEAFF. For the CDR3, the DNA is TGTGCCAGCAGCCCCCCGGGACAGGGCACGTACACTGAAGCTTTCTTT.

This chain's CDR3 is CASSGGRRFGYTF. DNA for the CDR3: TGTGCCAGCAGTGGGGGGCGGCGGTTTGGCTACACCTTC. The chain is built from TRBV6-1 and TRBJ1-2; tentative D call: TRBD1 (6 bases). With 4 bases removed from V and 7 bases from J, the gap between germline ends came to 13 bases. The CDR3 loop spans 13 amino acids. The germline CDR1 and CDR2 sequences are MNHNS and SASEGT.

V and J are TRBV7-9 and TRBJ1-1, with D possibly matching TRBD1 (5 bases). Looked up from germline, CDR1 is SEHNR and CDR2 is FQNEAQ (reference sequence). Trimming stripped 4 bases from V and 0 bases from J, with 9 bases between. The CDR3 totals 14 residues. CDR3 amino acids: CASSYRQMNTEAFF. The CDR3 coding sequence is TGTGCCAGCAGCTACCGACAGATGAACACTGAAGCTTTCTTT.

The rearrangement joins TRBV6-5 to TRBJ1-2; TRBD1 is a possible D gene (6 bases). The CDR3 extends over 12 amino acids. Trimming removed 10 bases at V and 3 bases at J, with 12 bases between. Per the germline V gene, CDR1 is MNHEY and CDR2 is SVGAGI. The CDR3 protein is CATRGGDYGYTF. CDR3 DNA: TGTGCCACTAGAGGGGGAGACTATGGCTACACCTTC.

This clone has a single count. For the CDR3, the DNA is TGTGCCAGTAGTCACAGGGTCGGTGGCTACACCTTC. Encoded protein: CASSHRVGGYTF. The V call is TRBV19, the J call TRBJ1-2; the D gene is possibly TRBD1 (6 bases). Germline CDR1 reads LNHDA; CDR2 reads SQIVND (reference sequence). V shed 5 bases and J shed 7 bases, with 11 bases lying between them. CDR3 length: 12 amino acids.

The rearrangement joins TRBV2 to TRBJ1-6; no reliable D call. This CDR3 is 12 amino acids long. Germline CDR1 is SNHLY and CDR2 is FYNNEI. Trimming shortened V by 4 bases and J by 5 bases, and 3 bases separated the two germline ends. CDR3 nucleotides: TGTGCCAGCAGTGTCAATAATTCACCCCTCCACTTT. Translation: CASSVNNSPLHF.

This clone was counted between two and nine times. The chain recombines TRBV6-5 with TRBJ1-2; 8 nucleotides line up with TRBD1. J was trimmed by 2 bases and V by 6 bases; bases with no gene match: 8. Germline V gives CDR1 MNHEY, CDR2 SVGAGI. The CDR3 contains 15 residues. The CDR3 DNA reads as TGTGCCAGCAGAGGACAGGGCTCGTGGAACTATGGCTACACCTTC. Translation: CASRGQGSWNYGYTF.

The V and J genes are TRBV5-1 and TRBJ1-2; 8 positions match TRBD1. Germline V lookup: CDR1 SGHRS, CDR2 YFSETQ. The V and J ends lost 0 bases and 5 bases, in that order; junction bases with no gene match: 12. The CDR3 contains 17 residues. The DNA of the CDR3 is TGCGCCAGCAGCTTGGCCCCGGGACAGGATTTTTGGTATGGCTACACCTTC. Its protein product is CASSLAPGQDFWYGYTF. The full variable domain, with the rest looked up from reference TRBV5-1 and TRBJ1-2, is KAGVTQTPRYLIKTRGQQVTLSCSPISGHRSVSWYQQTPGQGLQFLFEYFSETQRNKGNFPGRFSGRQFSNSRSEMNVSTLELGDSALYLCASSLAPGQDFWYGYTFGSGTRLTVV.

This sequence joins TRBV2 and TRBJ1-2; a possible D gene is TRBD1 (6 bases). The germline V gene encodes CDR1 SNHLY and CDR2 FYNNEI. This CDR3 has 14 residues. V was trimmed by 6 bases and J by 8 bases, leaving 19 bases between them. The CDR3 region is CASRRTEQTWGYTF. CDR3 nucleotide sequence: TGTGCCAGCAGGCGGACAGAGCAAACGTGGGGCTACACCTTC.

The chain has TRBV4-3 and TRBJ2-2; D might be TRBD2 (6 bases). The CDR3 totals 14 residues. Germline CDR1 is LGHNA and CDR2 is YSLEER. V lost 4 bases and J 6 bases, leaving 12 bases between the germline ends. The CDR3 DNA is TGCGCCAGCAGCCCCCGGGCGGGGTCCGGGGAGCTGTTTTTT. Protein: CASSPRAGSGELFF.

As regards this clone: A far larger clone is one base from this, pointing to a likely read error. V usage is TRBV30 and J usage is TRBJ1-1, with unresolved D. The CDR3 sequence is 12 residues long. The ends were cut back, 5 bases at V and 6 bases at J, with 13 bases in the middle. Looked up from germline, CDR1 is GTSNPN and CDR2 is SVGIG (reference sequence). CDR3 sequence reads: CAWRAGFAEAFF. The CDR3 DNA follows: TGTGCCTGGCGCGCCGGGTTCGCTGAAGCTTTCTTT.

CDR3 region: CACLQGGLTQYF. Written as DNA, the CDR3 is TGTGCCTGCCTCCAGGGGGGATTGACCCAGTACTTC. This chain uses TRBV30 with TRBJ2-5, with D maybe TRBD1 (7 bases). Germline loops: CDR1 GTSNPN, CDR2 SVGIG (reference sequence). V lost 6 bases to trimming and J lost 7 bases, with 15 bases between them. This CDR3 contains 12 residues. Full variable domain (remainder filled in from reference TRBV30 and TRBJ2-5): SQTIHQWPATLVQPVGSPLSLECTVEGTSNPNLYWYRQAAGRGLQLLFYSVGIGQISSEVPQNLSASRPQDRQFILSSKKLLLSDSGFYLCACLQGGLTQYFGPGTRLLVL.

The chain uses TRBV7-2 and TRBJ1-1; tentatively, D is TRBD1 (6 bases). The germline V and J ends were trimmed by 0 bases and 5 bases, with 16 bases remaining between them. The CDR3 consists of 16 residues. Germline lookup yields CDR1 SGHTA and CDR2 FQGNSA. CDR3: CASSLAGDTRRTEAFF. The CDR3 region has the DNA TGTGCCAGCAGCTTAGCGGGGGACACCCGAAGAACTGAAGCTTTCTTT. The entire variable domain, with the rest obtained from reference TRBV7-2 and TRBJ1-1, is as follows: GAGVSQSPSNKVTEKGKDVELRCDPISGHTALYWYRQSLGQGLEFLIYFQGNSAPDKSGLPSDRFSAERTGGSVSTLTIQRTQQEDSAVYLCASSLAGDTRRTEAFFGQGTRLTVV.

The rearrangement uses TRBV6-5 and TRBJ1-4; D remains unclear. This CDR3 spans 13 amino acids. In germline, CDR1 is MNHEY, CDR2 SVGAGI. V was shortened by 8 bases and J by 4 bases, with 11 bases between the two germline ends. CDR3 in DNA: TGTGCCAGCCAGAGAACTAGTAATGAAAAACTGTTTTTT. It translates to CASQRTSNEKLFF.

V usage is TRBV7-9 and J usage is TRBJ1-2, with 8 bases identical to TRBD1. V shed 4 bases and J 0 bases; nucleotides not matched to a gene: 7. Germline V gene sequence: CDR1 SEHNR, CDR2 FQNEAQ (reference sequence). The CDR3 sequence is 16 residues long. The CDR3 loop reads CASSSGQGEANYGYTF. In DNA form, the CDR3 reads TGTGCCAGCAGCTCCGGACAGGGAGAAGCTAACTATGGCTACACCTTC.

This chain's CDR3 is CASSQLGLASYEQYF. The CDR3 nucleotides read TGCGCCAGCAGCCAACTTGGACTAGCCTCCTACGAGCAGTACTTC. The V call is TRBV4-1, the J call TRBJ2-7, with 8 bases aligning to TRBD2. V was pared by 2 bases and J by 0 bases, with 3 bases of the junction left unmatched. The CDR3 loop spans 15 amino acids. The germline CDR1 and CDR2 sequences are MGHRA and YSYEKL.

CDR3 residues: CSVGTSGGAGDSGTQYF. CDR3 sequence (DNA): TGCAGCGTTGGGACTAGCGGGGGGGCCGGCGATAGTGGGACCCAGTACTTC. J is TRBJ2-5 and V is TRBV29-1; 15 nucleotides line up with TRBD2. Germline CDR1 SQVTM, CDR2 ANQGSEA. The CDR3 totals 17 residues. Trimming cost V 4 bases and J 7 bases; bases outside gene matches: 13.

The CDR3 nucleotides are TGCGCCAGCAGCCAAGCCCCAATCGGGATGGAGACCCAGTACTTC. It translates to CASSQAPIGMETQYF. The chain uses TRBV4-1 and TRBJ2-5; perhaps TRBD2 as D (5 bases). Germline CDR1 and CDR2: MGHRA and YSYEKL. The V end was cut by 1 base, the J end by 5 bases, with 14 bases between. The CDR3 has 15 amino acids.

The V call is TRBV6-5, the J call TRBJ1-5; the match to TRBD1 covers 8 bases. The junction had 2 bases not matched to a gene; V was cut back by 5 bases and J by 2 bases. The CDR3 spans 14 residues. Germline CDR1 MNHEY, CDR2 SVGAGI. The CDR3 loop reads CASSIQGGNQPQHF. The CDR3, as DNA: TGTGCCAGCAGTATACAGGGGGGCAATCAGCCCCAGCATTTT.

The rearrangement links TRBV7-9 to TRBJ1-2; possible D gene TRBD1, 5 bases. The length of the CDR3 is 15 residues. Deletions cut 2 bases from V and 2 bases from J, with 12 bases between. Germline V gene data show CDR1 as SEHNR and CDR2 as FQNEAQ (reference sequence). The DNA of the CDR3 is TGTGCCAGCAGCTTAATCGACAGCCTAAACTATGGCTACACCTTC. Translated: CASSLIDSLNYGYTF.